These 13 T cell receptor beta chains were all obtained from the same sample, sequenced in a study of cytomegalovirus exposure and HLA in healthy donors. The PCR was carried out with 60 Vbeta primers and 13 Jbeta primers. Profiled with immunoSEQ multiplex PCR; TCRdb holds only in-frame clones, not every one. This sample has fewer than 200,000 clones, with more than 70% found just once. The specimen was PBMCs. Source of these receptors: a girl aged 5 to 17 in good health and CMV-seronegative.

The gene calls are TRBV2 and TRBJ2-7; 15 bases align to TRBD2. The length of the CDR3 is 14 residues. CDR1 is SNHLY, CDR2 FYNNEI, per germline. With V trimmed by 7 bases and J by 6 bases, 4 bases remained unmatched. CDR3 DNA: TGTGCCAGCAACCCGGGACTAGCGGGGGGCGAGCAGTACTTC. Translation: CASNPGLAGGEQYF.

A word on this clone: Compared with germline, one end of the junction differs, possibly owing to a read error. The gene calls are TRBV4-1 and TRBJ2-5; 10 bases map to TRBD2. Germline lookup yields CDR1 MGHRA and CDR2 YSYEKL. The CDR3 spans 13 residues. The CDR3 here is CACSGGASETQYF. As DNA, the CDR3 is TGCGCCTGCAGCGGGGGGGCCTCAGAGACCCAGTACTTC.

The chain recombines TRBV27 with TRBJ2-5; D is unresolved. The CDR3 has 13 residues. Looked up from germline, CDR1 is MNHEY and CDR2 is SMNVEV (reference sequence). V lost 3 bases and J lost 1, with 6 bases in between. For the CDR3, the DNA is TGTGCCAGCAGTTTGAACAGCCAAGAGACCCAGTACTTC. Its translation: CASSLNSQETQYF.

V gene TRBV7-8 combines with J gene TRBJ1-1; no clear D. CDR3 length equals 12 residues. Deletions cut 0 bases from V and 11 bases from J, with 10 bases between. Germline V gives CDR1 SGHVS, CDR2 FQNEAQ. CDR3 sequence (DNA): TGTGCCAGCAGCTTAGCCGGAGAGATTGCTTTCTTT. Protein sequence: CASSLAGEIAFF.

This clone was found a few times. The DNA of the CDR3 is TGTGCCAGCAGCTTAGCCCGGGGGGCTCCTAACTATGGCTACACCTTC. Translated: CASSLARGAPNYGYTF. The chain combines TRBV11-1 with TRBJ1-2; the D gene is possibly TRBD1 (6 bases). V was cut by 0 bases and J by 0 bases, with 11 bases left in between. Germline values: CDR1 SGHAT, CDR2 FQDESV (reference sequence). This CDR3 is 16 amino acids long.

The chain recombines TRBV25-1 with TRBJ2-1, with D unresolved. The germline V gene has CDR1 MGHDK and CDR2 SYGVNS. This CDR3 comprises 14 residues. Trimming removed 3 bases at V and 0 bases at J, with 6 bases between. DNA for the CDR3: TGTGCCAGCAGTGAGCGGAGCTCCTACAATGAGCAGTTCTTC. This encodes CASSERSSYNEQFF.

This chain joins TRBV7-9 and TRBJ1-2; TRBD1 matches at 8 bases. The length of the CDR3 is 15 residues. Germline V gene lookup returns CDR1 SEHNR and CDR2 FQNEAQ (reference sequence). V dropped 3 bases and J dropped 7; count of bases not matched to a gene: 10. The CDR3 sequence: CASSLTGEYIGGYTF. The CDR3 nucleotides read TGTGCCAGCAGCTTGACAGGGGAGTATATCGGTGGCTACACCTTC.

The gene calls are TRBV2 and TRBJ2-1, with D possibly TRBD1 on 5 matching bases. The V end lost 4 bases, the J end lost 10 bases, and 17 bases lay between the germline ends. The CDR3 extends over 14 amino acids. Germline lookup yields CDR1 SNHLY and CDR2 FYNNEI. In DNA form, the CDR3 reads TGTGCCAGCAGTGGCCTCCAGGGTCAAGGGGAGCAGTTCTTC. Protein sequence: CASSGLQGQGEQFF.

The CDR3 nucleotides are TGTGCCAGCAGTGAAGGGCGGATTTGGGACTATGGCTACACCTTC. It yields the protein CASSEGRIWDYGYTF. The chain couples TRBV6-1 to TRBJ1-2; unclear D gene. Germline assignment: CDR1 MNHNS and CDR2 SASEGT. The CDR3 has 15 residues. Trimming removed 1 base at V and 3 bases at J, with 12 bases between.

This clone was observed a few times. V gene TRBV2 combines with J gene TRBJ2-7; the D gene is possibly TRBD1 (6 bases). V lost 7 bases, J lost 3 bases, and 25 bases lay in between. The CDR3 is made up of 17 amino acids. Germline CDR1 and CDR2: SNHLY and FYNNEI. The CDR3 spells CASTESRGHREYYEQYF. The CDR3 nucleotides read TGTGCCAGCACCGAATCCCGAGGCCACAGGGAATACTACGAGCAGTACTTC. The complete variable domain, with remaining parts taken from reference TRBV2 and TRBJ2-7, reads EPEVTQTPSHQVTQMGQEVILRCVPISNHLYFYWYRQILGQKVEFLVSFYNNEISEKSEIFDDQFSVERPDGSNFTLKIRSTKLEDSAMYFCASTESRGHREYYEQYFGPGTRLTVT.

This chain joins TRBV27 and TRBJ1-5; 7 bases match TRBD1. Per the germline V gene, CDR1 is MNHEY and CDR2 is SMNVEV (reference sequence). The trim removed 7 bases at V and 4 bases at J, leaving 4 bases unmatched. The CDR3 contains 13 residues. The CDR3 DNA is TGTGCCAGCACCACAGGGGTGAATCAGCCCCAGCATTTT. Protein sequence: CASTTGVNQPQHF.

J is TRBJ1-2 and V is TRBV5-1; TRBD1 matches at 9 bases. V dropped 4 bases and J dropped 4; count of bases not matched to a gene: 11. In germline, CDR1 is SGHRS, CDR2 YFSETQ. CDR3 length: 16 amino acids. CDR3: CASSPRDRARGYGYTF. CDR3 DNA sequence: TGCGCCAGCAGCCCCCGGGACAGGGCTCGGGGCTATGGCTACACCTTC.

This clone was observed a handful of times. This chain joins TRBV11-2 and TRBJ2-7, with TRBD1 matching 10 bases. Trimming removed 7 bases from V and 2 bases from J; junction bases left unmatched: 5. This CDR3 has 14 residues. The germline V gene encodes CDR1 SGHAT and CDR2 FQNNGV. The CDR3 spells CASTPGTGAYEQYF. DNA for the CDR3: TGTGCCAGCACTCCCGGGACAGGGGCCTACGAGCAGTACTTC.